The TCR beta chain under discussion was sequenced for a study of TIL therapy for anti-PD-1-resistant metastatic lung cancer. Time point described: pre-treatment sample, taken before nivolumab and TIL therapy. CDR1 and CDR2 (germline): KGHDR, SFDVKD. The CDR3 spans 15 residues. Trimming took off 7 bases at V and 4 bases at J, with 15 bases between the two ends. The immunoSEQ assay was v3. Libraries were sequenced to around 2 million read pairs (survey) or roughly 4.5-6 million (deep). Sequencing used immunoSEQ multiplex PCR; TCRdb keeps in-frame clones, though not all of them. The sample has roughly 46,000 clones; around 86% are singletons. Note on this clone: Its target is unknown.

Study-wide results and limits: Infused TIL clonotypes partially replaced the baseline blood repertoire, then decayed over months.

Here the sequenced sample was blood, taken at baseline. The TCR originated in a person between 30 and 79 years old with non-small cell lung cancer. J is TRBJ2-2 and V is TRBV24-1; perhaps TRBD2 as D (6 bases). CDR3 sequence: CATSQRVFSTGELFF. The DNA for the CDR3 is TGTGCCACCAGCCAGCGGGTCTTCAGCACCGGGGAGCTGTTTTTT.